One and the same sample provided the 8 T cell receptor beta chains below, sequenced in a study of T cell responses to AZD1222 COVID-19 vaccine. Method: immunoSEQ multiplex PCR; TCRdb's copy keeps in-frame clones and lacks some. In the table there are nearly 200,000 clones, approximately 93% of which are singletons. Sequenced here: peripheral blood, sampled 28 days after the second AZD1222 dose. Receptors originate from an adult who received the AZD1222 COVID-19 vaccine.

V is TRBV6-5 and J is TRBJ2-2, with TRBD1 as a possible D gene (6 bases). CDR3 length equals 15 residues. With 6 bases removed from V and 3 bases from J, the gap between germline ends came to 14 bases. Germline V gene lookup returns CDR1 MNHEY and CDR2 SVGAGI. CDR3 coding DNA: TGTGCCAGCAGCCCAAGGGGGTGGGACACCGGGGAGCTGTTTTTT. This codes for CASSPRGWDTGELFF.

V gene TRBV27 combines with J gene TRBJ2-4; D gene ambiguous. This CDR3 has 15 residues. Germline V gene data show CDR1 as MNHEY and CDR2 as SMNVEV (reference sequence). With 1 base removed from V and 0 bases from J, the gap between germline ends came to 7 bases. In DNA form, the CDR3 reads TGTGCCAGCAGTTTATGGGGTGAAGCCAAAAACATTCAGTACTTC. Its protein is CASSLWGEAKNIQYF.

The chain employs TRBV5-1 and TRBJ1-5; 9 positions agree with TRBD1. V shed 5 bases, J shed 4 bases, and the junction held 7 bases outside the gene matches. Germline CDR1 and CDR2: SGHRS and YFSETQ. This CDR3 is 15 amino acids long. The CDR3 nucleotides read TGCGCCAGCAGACAGGGGGCCTCGGGGAATCAGCCCCAGCATTTT. As protein: CASRQGASGNQPQHF.

V and J are TRBV11-2 and TRBJ2-7, with D unclear. The CDR3 length is 15 residues. Germline V gene data show CDR1 as SGHAT and CDR2 as FQNNGV. Trimming shortened V by 2 bases and J by 3 bases, and 14 bases separated the two germline ends. The CDR3: CASSLSDGVFYEQYF. DNA of the CDR3: TGTGCCAGCAGCTTATCCGACGGAGTCTTCTACGAGCAGTACTTC. Drawing the rest from reference TRBV11-2 and TRBJ2-7, the complete variable domain is EAGVAQSPRYKIIEKRQSVAFWCNPISGHATLYWYQQILGQGPKLLIQFQNNGVVDDSQLPKDRFSAERLKGVDSTLKIQPAKLEDSAVYLCASSLSDGVFYEQYFGPGTRLTVT.

The J gene is TRBJ2-3, the V gene TRBV19, with TRBD2 matching over 9 bases. Germline V lookup: CDR1 LNHDA, CDR2 SQIVND (reference sequence). V was pared by 3 bases and J by 5 bases, with 9 bases of the junction left unmatched. This CDR3 has 16 residues. The CDR3 sequence is CASSILSGGTGDTQYF. The CDR3 DNA follows: TGTGCCAGTAGTATCCTTAGCGGGGGAACCGGAGATACGCAGTATTTT.

The chain carries TRBV9 and TRBJ2-3; 7 bases are shared with TRBD2. Germline V gene data show CDR1 as SGDLS and CDR2 as YYNGEE. V lost 3 bases to trimming and J lost 11 bases; unmatched junction nucleotides: 6. The CDR3 covers 12 residues. In nucleotides, the CDR3 is TGTGCCAGCAGCGCGGCTAGCGGCAGGCAGTATTTT. It encodes CASSAASGRQYF. The complete variable domain, with remaining parts taken from reference TRBV9 and TRBJ2-3, reads DSGVTQTPKHLITATGQRVTLRCSPRSGDLSVYWYQQSLDQGLQFLIQYYNGEERAKGNILERFSAQQFPDLHSELNLSSLELGDSALYFCASSAASGRQYFGPGTRLTVL.

This chain links TRBV6-5 with TRBJ2-7, with D possibly matching TRBD1 (7 bases). The germline V gene encodes CDR1 MNHEY and CDR2 SVGAGI. This CDR3 region has 15 residues. V was shortened by 0 bases and J by 2 bases, with 11 bases between the two germline ends. CDR3 in amino acids: CASSYSGGQPYEQYF. The CDR3 region has the DNA TGTGCCAGCAGTTACTCGGGGGGACAGCCCTACGAGCAGTACTTC.

This chain uses TRBV3-1 (or the pseudogene TRBV3-2) with TRBJ2-3; D not resolved. This CDR3 has 15 residues. Germline V lookup: CDR1 LGHDT, CDR2 YNNKEL (reference sequence). Trimming took off 3 bases at V and 2 bases at J, with 12 bases between the two ends. The CDR3 sequence is CASSHGSTSTDTQYF. The DNA of the CDR3 is TGTGCCAGCAGCCATGGGTCAACCTCCACAGATACGCAGTATTTT.